A single sample gave rise to the 32 T cell receptor beta chains below, sequenced in a study of blood T cell repertoires in COVID-19. Generated by immunoSEQ multiplex PCR, the TCRdb table keeps only in-frame clones and is missing some. The sample lists 130,000 to 150,000 clones; around 84% were seen once. What was sequenced was peripheral blood. The source of these receptors is a human donor with acute or convalescent COVID-19. The donor label of this sample is uncertain.

V usage is TRBV4-1 and J usage is TRBJ1-1, with D possibly TRBD1 on 5 matching bases. The V gene's germline CDR1 is MGHRA and CDR2 YSYEKL. The CDR3 is 13 amino acids. Trimming took off 6 bases at V and 4 bases at J, with 12 bases between the two ends. CDR3 DNA sequence: TGCGCCAGCAGGCCTAGGGGCGGCACTGAAGCTTTCTTT. It translates to CASRPRGGTEAFF.

The V call is TRBV12-3 or TRBV12-4, the J call TRBJ2-3; D uncertain. This CDR3 comprises 13 residues. The germline V and J ends were trimmed by 2 bases and 5 bases, with 8 bases remaining between them. This CDR3 reads CASSLSVLDTQYF. CDR3 DNA: TGTGCCAGCAGTTTATCGGTTTTAGATACGCAGTATTTT.

The genes are TRBV7-9 and TRBJ1-4; D unresolved. Deletions cut 7 bases from V and 4 bases from J, with 10 bases between. Germline CDR1 reads SEHNR; CDR2 reads FQNEAQ (reference sequence). This CDR3 comprises 13 residues. The DNA for the CDR3 is TGTGCCAGCACATCGGAGAGTAATGAAAAACTGTTTTTT. Residues: CASTSESNEKLFF.

This chain links TRBV27 with TRBJ1-5; 7 bases line up with TRBD1. The V and J ends lost 2 bases and 5 bases, in that order; junction bases with no gene match: 3. Germline CDR1 reads MNHEY; CDR2 reads SMNVEV (reference sequence). The CDR3 is 14 residues long. Here the CDR3 DNA reads TGTGCCAGCAGTTTAGAGGGGGCCGATCAGCCCCAGCATTTT. Translation: CASSLEGADQPQHF.

The V and J genes are TRBV12-5 and TRBJ1-2, with TRBD1 as a possible D gene (5 bases). Germline CDR1 and CDR2: LGHNT and FRNRAP. V lost 7 bases and J 4 bases, leaving 22 bases between the germline ends. The CDR3 spans 16 residues. The DNA for the CDR3 is TGTGCTAGTGAACGCTACGTCCTCAGGGATCGCTATGGCTACACCTTC. It codes for CASERYVLRDRYGYTF.

The chain has TRBV10-3 and TRBJ1-5, with TRBD1 matching over 8 bases. This CDR3 has 15 residues. CDR1 and CDR2 (germline): ENHRY, SYGVKD. V dropped 10 bases and J dropped 5; count of bases not matched to a gene: 13. For the CDR3, the DNA is TGTGCCACCACCCCAGGGGGCGGCCGTTATCAGCCCCAGCATTTT. Protein sequence: CATTPGGGRYQPQHF.

V and J are TRBV7-2 and TRBJ2-2, with 10 bases aligning to TRBD2. Losses at the gene ends were 5 bases for V and 4 bases for J; bases not matched to a gene: 13. CDR3 length: 18 amino acids. The germline V gene has CDR1 SGHTA and CDR2 FQGNSA. The CDR3 DNA reads TGTGCCAGCAGCCCGCATTCAATAGCGGGGGGTAGCACCGGGGAGCTGTTTTTT. Amino acids: CASSPHSIAGGSTGELFF.

The chain uses TRBV4-3 and TRBJ1-1; D is unclear. CDR3 length: 13 amino acids. The V end lost 8 bases, the J end lost 2 bases, and 12 bases lay between the germline ends. Germline loops: CDR1 LGHNA, CDR2 YSLEER. This chain's CDR3 is CASATRVNTEAFF. The DNA of the CDR3 is TGCGCCAGCGCGACCCGGGTAAACACTGAAGCTTTCTTT.

This chain joins TRBV7-9 and TRBJ1-4; D is unclear. CDR3 length: 15 residues. CDR1 is SEHNR and CDR2 is FQNEAQ in the germline V gene (reference sequence). Trimming removed 6 bases from V and 5 bases from J, with 16 bases in between. The CDR3 DNA follows: TGTGCCAGCAGTGCGGAGGCAGAAAGAAATGAAAAACTGTTTTTT. Residues: CASSAEAERNEKLFF.

This clone was found once. CDR3 sequence: CASSPNRKGATGSHSPLHF. The CDR3 coding sequence is TGTGCCAGCAGCCCAAATAGGAAGGGGGCGACAGGTAGCCATTCACCCCTCCACTTT. The chain has TRBV7-2 and TRBJ1-6; 7 bases match TRBD1. This CDR3 is built from 19 residues. J was trimmed by 8 bases and V by 5 bases; bases with no gene match: 21. Germline V gene sequence: CDR1 SGHTA, CDR2 FQGNSA. Supplemented by reference TRBV7-2 and TRBJ1-6, the full variable domain reads GAGVSQSPSNKVTEKGKDVELRCDPISGHTALYWYRQSLGQGLEFLIYFQGNSAPDKSGLPSDRFSAERTGGSVSTLTIQRTQQEDSAVYLCASSPNRKGATGSHSPLHFGNGTRLTVT.

The V gene is TRBV5-1, the J gene TRBJ1-3, with 7 bases that match TRBD1. The V gene end was trimmed by 4 bases and the J gene end by 4 bases; junction bases not matched to a gene: 5. The V gene's germline CDR1 is SGHRS and CDR2 YFSETQ. The CDR3 contains 14 residues. CDR3 protein: CASSHQGGGNTIYF. In nucleotides, the CDR3 is TGCGCCAGCAGCCATCAGGGGGGAGGAAACACCATATATTTT.

The chain has TRBV18 and TRBJ1-5, with D tentatively TRBD1 (5 bases). The CDR3 spans 15 residues. The germline V and J ends were trimmed by 4 bases and 0 bases, with 10 bases remaining between them. Germline V CDR1 and CDR2: KGHSH, LQKENI. The CDR3 sequence is CASSRDQGSNQPQHF. The CDR3 DNA reads TGTGCCAGCTCACGGGATCAGGGTAGCAATCAGCCCCAGCATTTT.

The genes are TRBV2 and TRBJ2-7; D perhaps matches TRBD2 (5 bases). Germline CDR1 reads SNHLY; CDR2 reads FYNNEI. CDR3 length equals 12 residues. Trimming left V 8 bases short and J 2 bases short, with 10 bases between. The DNA of the CDR3 is TGTGCCAGCCGCTTCGGGACCTACGAGCAGTACTTC. Its protein product is CASRFGTYEQYF. The variable domain in full, with the rest retrieved from reference TRBV2 and TRBJ2-7, is EPEVTQTPSHQVTQMGQEVILRCVPISNHLYFYWYRQILGQKVEFLVSFYNNEISEKSEIFDDQFSVERPDGSNFTLKIRSTKLEDSAMYFCASRFGTYEQYFGPGTRLTVT.

V usage is TRBV28 and J usage is TRBJ1-2, with 7 bases identical to TRBD1. J gave up 8 bases and V 6 bases, and 18 bases lay outside the gene matches. Germline V gene sequence: CDR1 MDHEN, CDR2 SYDVKM. CDR3 length: 16 amino acids. The CDR3 loop is CASSAEQGKVSGGYTF. For the CDR3, the DNA is TGTGCCAGCAGCGCTGAACAGGGGAAGGTCTCTGGGGGCTACACCTTC.

The rearrangement uses TRBV6-2 or TRBV6-3 and TRBJ1-5, with a weak D call TRBD1 (6 bases). There are 14 residues in the CDR3. Germline V lookup: CDR1 MNHEY, CDR2 SVGEGT. Between the trimmed V and J ends, which lost 4 bases and 4 bases, there was a span of 11 bases. The CDR3 DNA reads as TGTGCCAGCAGTTGGGCTCAGGGGAATCAGCCCCAGCATTTT. This sequence encodes CASSWAQGNQPQHF.

CDR3 residues: CASSLGVGRFRGYTF. The DNA for the CDR3 is TGCGCCAGCAGTCTAGGGGTAGGGCGCTTCCGTGGCTACACCTTC. The chain couples TRBV5-1 to TRBJ1-2, with D perhaps TRBD1 (5 bases). Trimming shortened V by 5 bases and J by 7 bases, and 21 bases separated the two germline ends. There are 15 residues in the CDR3. Germline V lookup: CDR1 SGHRS, CDR2 YFSETQ.

The chain employs TRBV7-2 and TRBJ1-2; TRBD1 matches 9 bases. The ends lost 5 bases at V and 7 bases at J; junction bases unmatched: 8. The CDR3 consists of 14 residues. CDR1 is SGHTA and CDR2 is FQGNSA in the germline V gene. This chain's CDR3 is CASSAQQGASGYTF. CDR3 sequence (DNA): TGTGCCAGCAGCGCCCAACAGGGGGCCTCTGGCTACACCTTC. Drawing the rest from reference TRBV7-2 and TRBJ1-2, the complete variable domain is GAGVSQSPSNKVTEKGKDVELRCDPISGHTALYWYRQSLGQGLEFLIYFQGNSAPDKSGLPSDRFSAERTGGSVSTLTIQRTQQEDSAVYLCASSAQQGASGYTFGSGTRLTVV.

V usage is TRBV29-1 and J usage is TRBJ1-2, with 8 bases lining up with TRBD1. In germline, CDR1 is SQVTM, CDR2 ANQGSEA. The CDR3 is 14 residues long. Germline trimming cut 1 base from V and 4 bases from J; bases unmatched to any gene: 5. DNA for the CDR3: TGCAGCGTTGAAGGGGACAGGACGTCCTATGGCTACACCTTC. It translates to CSVEGDRTSYGYTF.

The chain employs TRBV21-1 and TRBJ1-2. TRBV21-1 is given as a pseudogene. This CDR3 spans 13 amino acids. The DNA of the CDR3 is TGTGCCAGCAAGAGAGGGAGGCCCTATGGCTACACCTTC. Its protein product is CASKRGRPYGYTF.

The rearrangement uses TRBV27 and TRBJ1-1; 10 nucleotides align to TRBD1. Germline V gene data show CDR1 as MNHEY and CDR2 as SMNVEV (reference sequence). The CDR3 extends over 14 amino acids. The trim removed 4 bases at V and 4 bases at J, leaving 3 bases unmatched. In DNA form, the CDR3 reads TGTGCCAGCAGTTGGGGACAGGGGTCCACTGAAGCTTTCTTT. Encoded protein: CASSWGQGSTEAFF.

The V gene is TRBV29-1, the J gene TRBJ1-2; 8 nucleotides agree with TRBD1. The CDR3 loop spans 13 amino acids. V shed 3 bases and J 6 bases; nucleotides not matched to a gene: 6. Germline V gene sequence: CDR1 SQVTM, CDR2 ANQGSEA. CDR3 nucleotide sequence: TGCAGCGTTGAGGCCCACAGGGGGAATGGCTACACCTTC. Translated: CSVEAHRGNGYTF.

The chain links TRBV27 to TRBJ2-7, with TRBD1 identical over 10 bases. Germline CDR1 and CDR2: MNHEY and SMNVEV (reference sequence). CDR3 length: 16 residues. Germline trimming cut 3 bases from V and 7 bases from J; bases unmatched to any gene: 12. This CDR3 reads CASSLDRDRGTWEQYF. DNA for the CDR3: TGTGCCAGCAGTTTGGACCGGGACAGGGGAACTTGGGAGCAGTACTTC.

This clone was picked up a small number of times. The chain carries TRBV18 and TRBJ2-7; TRBD1 matches at 10 bases. CDR1 is KGHSH, CDR2 LQKENI, per germline. V was clipped by 6 bases and J by 1 base; unmatched bases: 6. This CDR3 has 15 amino acids. The CDR3 reads CASSLGQGSSYEQYF. The DNA for the CDR3 is TGTGCCAGCTCGTTGGGACAGGGGAGTTCCTACGAGCAGTACTTC.

This clone has a handful of counts. CDR3 residues: CSVENEGQARGYGYTF. Here the CDR3 DNA reads TGCAGCGTTGAGAACGAGGGACAGGCCCGGGGCTATGGCTACACCTTC. The chain uses TRBV29-1 and TRBJ1-2, with 8 bases fitting TRBD1. J was trimmed by 4 bases and V by 3 bases; bases with no gene match: 13. The germline CDR1 and CDR2 sequences are SQVTM and ANQGSEA. The CDR3 has 16 residues.

The V gene is TRBV19, the J gene TRBJ1-4, with 7 bases identical to TRBD1. The CDR3 sequence is 13 residues long. V dropped 8 bases and J dropped 7; count of bases not matched to a gene: 7. In germline, CDR1 is LNHDA, CDR2 SQIVND (reference sequence). The CDR3 protein is CASSQGGGEKLFF. The CDR3 DNA follows: TGTGCCAGTTCGCAGGGGGGCGGTGAAAAACTGTTTTTT.

This clone appeared once. The CDR3 DNA is TGTGCCAGCAGCCCCCGGGACAGCCACTATGGCTACACCTTC. Amino acid sequence: CASSPRDSHYGYTF. The chain uses TRBV7-9 and TRBJ1-2; 7 nucleotides agree with TRBD1. The CDR3 contains 14 residues. Germline V gene sequence: CDR1 SEHNR, CDR2 FQNEAQ (reference sequence). The V gene end was trimmed by 5 bases and the J gene end by 3 bases; junction bases not matched to a gene: 6.

The gene calls are TRBV24-1 and TRBJ2-1, with 13 bases that match TRBD2. From germline, CDR1 is KGHDR and CDR2 SFDVKD. The CDR3 covers 16 residues. V lost 2 bases and J lost 8; bases outside the gene matches: 5. CDR3 amino acids: CATSDSGLAGVDEQFF. Here the CDR3 DNA reads TGTGCCACCAGTGATTCTGGACTAGCGGGAGTCGATGAGCAGTTCTTC.

The chain joins TRBV30 to TRBJ1-2, with 9 bases fitting TRBD1. CDR1 and CDR2 from the germline V gene are GTSNPN and SVGIG (reference sequence). V lost 5 bases to trimming and J lost 4 bases; unmatched junction nucleotides: 5. The CDR3 length is 13 residues. Here the CDR3 DNA reads TGTGCCTGGGACAGGGGGGACTCCTATGGCTACACCTTC. Protein: CAWDRGDSYGYTF.

The chain couples TRBV20-1 to TRBJ1-5, with TRBD1 matching 10 bases. Trimming took 3 bases from V and 3 from J; bases not matched to a gene: 5. Germline CDR1 is DFQATT and CDR2 is SNEGSKA (reference sequence). This CDR3 is built from 15 residues. The chain's CDR3 is CSASGDRGNNQPQHF. CDR3 bases: TGCAGTGCTAGTGGGGACAGGGGCAACAATCAGCCCCAGCATTTT.

This clone was seen only once. CDR3 residues: CATGVGEGNSPLHF. In nucleotides, the CDR3 is TGTGCCACCGGAGTAGGGGAAGGTAATTCACCCCTCCACTTT. The gene calls are TRBV9 and TRBJ1-6; D perhaps matches TRBD1 (5 bases). Germline lookup yields CDR1 SGDLS and CDR2 YYNGEE. Between the trimmed V and J ends, which lost 9 bases and 6 bases, there was a span of 16 bases. The CDR3 runs 14 residues.

The rearrangement links TRBV6-6 to TRBJ1-2; 7 bases are a match to TRBD1. V was pared by 7 bases and J by 7 bases, with 12 bases of the junction left unmatched. CDR3 size: 14 residues. Germline CDR1 and CDR2: MNHNY and SVGAGI (reference sequence). DNA of the CDR3: TGTGCCAGCACCTTGATTGGGACAGCAGGTGGCTACACCTTC. Protein sequence: CASTLIGTAGGYTF.

About this clone: At the DNA level, this CDR3 is encoded by other sequences in the same sample as well. The chain uses TRBV4-1 and TRBJ2-7, with 10 nucleotides matching TRBD1. With 1 base clipped from V and 3 bases from J, the junction kept 0 bases outside the gene matches. The CDR3 sequence is 14 residues long. Germline V gives CDR1 MGHRA, CDR2 YSYEKL. CDR3 region: CASSQGDRGYEQYF. The CDR3 DNA is TGCGCCAGCAGCCAAGGGGACAGGGGCTACGAGCAGTACTTC.